This is a list of T cell receptor beta chains from one sample in a study of T cell responses to AZD1222 COVID-19 vaccine. Sequencing used immunoSEQ multiplex PCR; TCRdb keeps in-frame clones, though not all of them. Of under 200,000 clones in the sample, around 90% were seen once. The sequenced sample was peripheral blood, obtained on day 0 of AZD1222 vaccination. The receptors were gathered from an adult in good health. CDR3s include the opening cysteine and the closing phenylalanine or tryptophan. D genes are given only for firm matches. For some rows the clone size is stated as once, few or many, or as a class when expanded; others skip it.

D gene: .; V gene: TRBV5-1; clone size: .; J gene: TRBJ2-1; CDR3 DNA: TGCGCCAGCAGCTTAATGACCGGCGGGCCCGGCTACAATGAGCAGTTCTTC; CDR3 protein: CASSLMTGGPGYNEQFF
D gene: TRBD2; V gene: TRBV6-5; clone size: .; J gene: TRBJ2-7; CDR3 DNA: TGTGCTTGCCTTGGGGGGGTTACCTACGAGCAGTACTTC; CDR3 protein: CACLGGVTYEQYF
D gene: TRBD2; V gene: TRBV3-1/TRBV3-2; clone size: .; J gene: TRBJ2-6; CDR3 DNA: TGTGCCAGCAGCCCCAAGGGAGGGAGAAGACCGAACCGGTTTATCTCTGGGGCCAACGTCCTGACTTTC; CDR3 protein: CASSPKGGRRPNRFISGANVLTF
D gene: TRBD1; V gene: TRBV6-4; clone size: .; J gene: TRBJ1-2; CDR3 DNA: TGTGCCAGCAGTGACGGACAGGGAACATATGGCTACACCTTC; CDR3 protein: CASSDGQGTYGYTF
D gene: TRBD1; V gene: TRBV29-1; clone size: .; J gene: TRBJ1-2; CDR3 DNA: TGCAGCGTTGGGACAGGGGATTATGGCTACACCTTC; CDR3 protein: CSVGTGDYGYTF
D gene: .; V gene: TRBV6-5; clone size: .; J gene: TRBJ1-5; CDR3 DNA: TGTGCCAGCAGTTATAGCTTTCCAGGCGACCAGCATTTT; CDR3 protein: CASSYSFPGDQHF
D gene: TRBD1; V gene: TRBV28; clone size: .; J gene: TRBJ1-5; CDR3 DNA: TGTGCCAGCAAGGCCGGGACAGGGTTTCGGCCCCAGCATTTT; CDR3 protein: CASKAGTGFRPQHF
D gene: TRBD1; V gene: TRBV19; clone size: .; J gene: TRBJ2-7; CDR3 DNA: TGTGCCAGTAGTGTCGGGACAGGCGAGCAGTACTTC; CDR3 protein: CASSVGTGEQYF
D gene: .; V gene: TRBV9; clone size: .; J gene: TRBJ1-4; CDR3 DNA: TGTGCCAGCAGCGTAGGCTTGGACCGTACAACTAATGAAAAACTGTTTTTT; CDR3 protein: CASSVGLDRTTNEKLFF
D gene: .; V gene: TRBV3-1/TRBV3-2; clone size: .; J gene: TRBJ1-6; CDR3 DNA: TGTGCCAGCAGCCAAAGAGAAACAAATTCACCCCTCCACTTT; CDR3 protein: CASSQRETNSPLHF
D gene: TRBD2; V gene: TRBV11-3; clone size: .; J gene: TRBJ2-1; CDR3 DNA: TGTGCCAGCATAGATGAGGCGGGAGGGCCCTACAATGAGCAGTTCTTC; CDR3 protein: CASIDEAGGPYNEQFF
D gene: TRBD1; V gene: TRBV5-1; clone size: .; J gene: TRBJ2-7; CDR3 DNA: TGCGCCAGCAGCGACGTTGGGACAGGCAGCTCCTACGAGCAGTACTTC; CDR3 protein: CASSDVGTGSSYEQYF
D gene: .; V gene: TRBV11-3; clone size: once; J gene: TRBJ2-3; CDR3 DNA: TGTGCCAGCGCCCCGGGGGCTAGCACAGATACGCAGTATTTT; CDR3 protein: CASAPGASTDTQYF
D gene: TRBD1; V gene: TRBV5-4; clone size: .; J gene: TRBJ1-2; CDR3 DNA: TGTGCCAGCAGCCAAGGACAGGGGGCGTATGGCTACACCTTC; CDR3 protein: CASSQGQGAYGYTF
D gene: .; V gene: TRBV28; clone size: .; J gene: TRBJ2-3; CDR3 DNA: TGTGCCAGTGAACCCACTCCGCCCCTCACGCAGTATTTT; CDR3 protein: CASEPTPPLTQYF
D gene: .; V gene: TRBV19; clone size: .; J gene: TRBJ1-6; CDR3 DNA: TGTGCCAGTAGTCTCGGGGTTGGAGGGGCAAAGAATTCACCCCTCCACTTT; CDR3 protein: CASSLGVGGAKNSPLHF
D gene: .; V gene: TRBV10-3; clone size: .; J gene: TRBJ2-2; CDR3 DNA: TGTGCCATCCGACCAACGGGACAGAACACCGGGGAGCTGTTTTTT; CDR3 protein: CAIRPTGQNTGELFF
D gene: TRBD1; V gene: TRBV23-1; clone size: .; J gene: TRBJ1-5; CDR3 DNA: TGCGCCAGCAGTCAATCTCTGGGGGACAGGGGAGGCAATCAGCCCCAGCATTTT; CDR3 protein: CASSQSLGDRGGNQPQHF
D gene: TRBD2; V gene: TRBV19; clone size: once; J gene: TRBJ2-1; CDR3 DNA: TGTGCCAGTAGTAAGCGGGAGAGCTCCTACAATGAGCAGTTCTTC; CDR3 protein: CASSKRESSYNEQFF
D gene: .; V gene: TRBV27; clone size: .; J gene: TRBJ1-4; CDR3 DNA: TGTGCCAGCAGTCCCCTCGGGGCCAGGCAGGAGCCTAATGAAAAACTGTTTTTT; CDR3 protein: CASSPLGARQEPNEKLFF
D gene: .; V gene: TRBV11-2; clone size: once; J gene: TRBJ1-3; CDR3 DNA: TGTGCCAGCACCTTAAGGCGTGACACCATATATTTT; CDR3 protein: CASTLRRDTIYF
D gene: .; V gene: TRBV7-9; clone size: .; J gene: TRBJ2-3; CDR3 DNA: TGTGCCAGCAGCTTATCCAGGGGAGATACGCAGTATTTT; CDR3 protein: CASSLSRGDTQYF
D gene: .; V gene: TRBV7-2; clone size: once; J gene: TRBJ1-4; CDR3 DNA: TGTGCCAGCAGCCCGGACGGTGGAACTAATGAAAAACTGTTTTTT; CDR3 protein: CASSPDGGTNEKLFF
D gene: .; V gene: TRBV15; clone size: .; J gene: TRBJ2-5; CDR3 DNA: TGTGCCACCAGCAGGGGCAATTGGTATACCCAGTACTTC; CDR3 protein: CATSRGNWYTQYF
D gene: .; V gene: TRBV19; clone size: .; J gene: TRBJ2-3; CDR3 DNA: TGTGCCAGTAGTATGGCAGGGACCCCCCAAACCTCAGATACGCAGTATTTT; CDR3 protein: CASSMAGTPQTSDTQYF
D gene: .; V gene: TRBV28; clone size: .; J gene: TRBJ2-5; CDR3 DNA: TGTGCCAGCGACAGCCCGGAACATCAAGAGACCCAGTACTTC; CDR3 protein: CASDSPEHQETQYF
D gene: .; V gene: TRBV9; clone size: .; J gene: TRBJ1-4; CDR3 DNA: TGTGCCAGCAGCGTAGAAACAGGTGGGGAAAAACTGTTTTTT; CDR3 protein: CASSVETGGEKLFF
D gene: .; V gene: TRBV9; clone size: .; J gene: TRBJ1-1; CDR3 DNA: TGTGCCAGCAGCGTAGTTTTTGGCTCTGAAGCTTTCTTT; CDR3 protein: CASSVVFGSEAFF
D gene: .; V gene: TRBV4-1; clone size: .; J gene: TRBJ1-1; CDR3 DNA: TGCGCCAGCAGCCAAGAAGTTTTGAACACTGAAGCTTTCTTT; CDR3 protein: CASSQEVLNTEAFF
D gene: TRBD1; V gene: TRBV5-4; clone size: .; J gene: TRBJ2-6; CDR3 DNA: TGTGCCAGCAGTCGGGACAGATTCCCCTCTGGGGCCAACGTCCTGACTTTC; CDR3 protein: CASSRDRFPSGANVLTF
D gene: .; V gene: TRBV23-1; clone size: .; J gene: TRBJ1-1; CDR3 DNA: TGCGCCAGCAGTCAATCGTTGGGGAGACCGAACACTGAAGCTTTCTTT; CDR3 protein: CASSQSLGRPNTEAFF
D gene: .; V gene: TRBV14; clone size: few; J gene: TRBJ1-2; CDR3 DNA: TGTGCCAGCAGCCGGGGCAGACTCTATGGCTACACCTTC; CDR3 protein: CASSRGRLYGYTF
D gene: .; V gene: TRBV7-2; clone size: .; J gene: TRBJ1-4; CDR3 DNA: TGTGCCAGCAGCGCTGGGGGGGGCTATTGGGAAAAACTGTTTTTT; CDR3 protein: CASSAGGGYWEKLFF
D gene: .; V gene: TRBV30; clone size: .; J gene: TRBJ2-7; CDR3 DNA: TGTGCCTGGAGTGTAAACTACGAGCAGTACTTC; CDR3 protein: CAWSVNYEQYF
D gene: .; V gene: TRBV3-1/TRBV3-2; clone size: .; J gene: TRBJ1-3; CDR3 DNA: TGTGCCAGCAGCCAACGCTCAGCTGCTGGAAACACCATATATTTT; CDR3 protein: CASSQRSAAGNTIYF
D gene: .; V gene: TRBV30; clone size: .; J gene: TRBJ2-6; CDR3 DNA: TGTGCCTGGGACAGACCTAACCTCCCCTACAACGTCCTGACTTTC; CDR3 protein: CAWDRPNLPYNVLTF
D gene: TRBD1; V gene: TRBV9; clone size: .; J gene: TRBJ1-4; CDR3 DNA: TGTGCCAGCAGCGTAGGGGACAGGACAAATGAAAAACTGTTTTTT; CDR3 protein: CASSVGDRTNEKLFF
D gene: .; V gene: TRBV19; clone size: .; J gene: TRBJ2-7; CDR3 DNA: TGTGCCAGTAGTGCAGGACAGACCAACTCCTACGAGCAGTACTTC; CDR3 protein: CASSAGQTNSYEQYF
D gene: .; V gene: TRBV7-9; clone size: .; J gene: TRBJ2-1; CDR3 DNA: TGTGCCAGCAGCTTATGGCAGACTGAGCAGTTCTTC; CDR3 protein: CASSLWQTEQFF
D gene: TRBD1; V gene: TRBV19; clone size: .; J gene: TRBJ1-6; CDR3 DNA: TGTGCCAGTAGTGATACCAACCGGGACAGTAATTCACCCCTCCACTTT; CDR3 protein: CASSDTNRDSNSPLHF
D gene: .; V gene: TRBV5-1; clone size: .; J gene: TRBJ2-1; CDR3 DNA: TGCGCCAGCAGCTTGGAGCCCCCAGGGCTAGGGAGCCTAGATGAGCAGTTCTTC; CDR3 protein: CASSLEPPGLGSLDEQFF
D gene: .; V gene: TRBV6-2/TRBV6-3; clone size: .; J gene: TRBJ2-7; CDR3 DNA: TGTGCCAGCAGTTATTATGACGAGCAGTACTTC; CDR3 protein: CASSYYDEQYF
D gene: TRBD1; V gene: TRBV16; clone size: .; J gene: TRBJ2-2; CDR3 DNA: TGTGCCAGCAGCCAATACTTACCAAGGGGGCGCGACACCGGGGAGCTGTTTTTT; CDR3 protein: CASSQYLPRGRDTGELFF
D gene: .; V gene: TRBV6-5; clone size: .; J gene: TRBJ1-2; CDR3 DNA: TGTGCCAGCAGTAAGCCAGACTATGGCTACACCTTC; CDR3 protein: CASSKPDYGYTF
D gene: TRBD2; V gene: TRBV4-1; clone size: .; J gene: TRBJ2-2; CDR3 DNA: TGCGCCAGCAGCCAGACCGGACTAGCAACCGGGGAGCTGTTTTTT; CDR3 protein: CASSQTGLATGELFF
D gene: .; V gene: TRBV9; clone size: .; J gene: TRBJ2-7; CDR3 DNA: TGTGCCAGCAGTCCGACGCTAAGTCCCTACGAGCAGTACTTC; CDR3 protein: CASSPTLSPYEQYF
D gene: TRBD1; V gene: TRBV2; clone size: .; J gene: TRBJ1-6; CDR3 DNA: TGTGCCAGCAGCGTAGGACAGGGAAGTTCACCCCTCCACTTT; CDR3 protein: CASSVGQGSSPLHF
D gene: TRBD2; V gene: TRBV5-6; clone size: .; J gene: TRBJ2-7; CDR3 DNA: TGTGCCAGCAGCTTGCCGGGGGGAGGGTCCTACGAGCAGTACTTC; CDR3 protein: CASSLPGGGSYEQYF
D gene: .; V gene: TRBV6-5; clone size: .; J gene: TRBJ2-7; CDR3 DNA: TGTGCCACCCTAGGGGGGGACTACTCCTACGAGCAGTACTTC; CDR3 protein: CATLGGDYSYEQYF
D gene: TRBD1; V gene: TRBV3-1/TRBV3-2; clone size: .; J gene: TRBJ1-3; CDR3 DNA: TGTGCCAGCAGCCAAGAGGACAGGGGAGGAAACACCATATATTTT; CDR3 protein: CASSQEDRGGNTIYF
D gene: .; V gene: TRBV18; clone size: .; J gene: TRBJ1-6; CDR3 DNA: TGTGCCAGCTCACCGCCGCACAGGGCGACACCCCTCCACTTT; CDR3 protein: CASSPPHRATPLHF
D gene: .; V gene: TRBV5-6; clone size: .; J gene: TRBJ2-1; CDR3 DNA: TGTGCCAGCAGCCGAGGGAGTTTTAGCATGATTTCCAATGAGCAGTTCTTC; CDR3 protein: CASSRGSFSMISNEQFF
D gene: .; V gene: TRBV6-1; clone size: .; J gene: TRBJ1-2; CDR3 DNA: TGTGCCAGCAGTGAAGCCTGGGGGAACTATGGCTACACCTTC; CDR3 protein: CASSEAWGNYGYTF
D gene: .; V gene: TRBV28; clone size: .; J gene: TRBJ1-1; CDR3 DNA: TGTGCCAGCAGTTCAACAGGATTGAACACTGAAGCTTTCTTT; CDR3 protein: CASSSTGLNTEAFF